The 32 T cell receptor beta chains presented below share a single source sample, sequenced in a study of OX40 agonist ivuxolimab in advanced cancers. Here immunoSEQ multiplex PCR was the method, and the copy in TCRdb shows in-frame clones only, minus some. This table has about 50,000 clones, around 85% appearing once. Sequenced material: CD4+ or CD8+ T cells sorted from blood, taken in a trial of the OX40 agonist ivuxolimab. These receptors all stem from an adult with an advanced solid tumor such as melanoma, head and neck, liver or kidney cancer.

This clone was detected only once. The chain links TRBV7-3 to TRBJ1-1; 7 bases are a match to TRBD1. This CDR3 spans 14 amino acids. V shed 5 bases, J shed 5 bases, and the junction held 8 bases outside the gene matches. From germline, CDR1 is SGHTA and CDR2 FQGTGA. In nucleotides, the CDR3 is TGTGCCAGCAGCCCGGGACAGCAGGAAACTGAAGCTTTCTTT. Translating it yields CASSPGQQETEAFF. Full variable domain (outside the CDR3, taken from reference TRBV7-3 and TRBJ1-1): GAGVSQTPSNKVTEKGKYVELRCDPISGHTALYWYRQSLGQGPEFLIYFQGTGAADDSGLPNDRFFAVRPEGSVSTLKIQRTERGDSAVYLCASSPGQQETEAFFGQGTRLTVV.

This clone was observed once. The chain carries TRBV11-2 and TRBJ1-3; D gene unclear. The CDR3 covers 15 residues. The germline CDR1 and CDR2 sequences are SGHAT and FQNNGV. V dropped 5 bases and J dropped 2 bases, with 13 bases sitting between them. The CDR3 DNA reads as TGTGCCAGCAGCGGGATCAGGCAGGCTGGAAACACCATATATTTT. Protein: CASSGIRQAGNTIYF.

Concerning this clone: With a much larger clone just one base away, this may be a read error. The chain couples TRBV30 to TRBJ1-1, with D possibly TRBD1 on 5 matching bases. Trimming removed 5 bases from V and 0 bases from J, with 10 bases in between. This CDR3 comprises 13 residues. Germline CDR1 GTSNPN, CDR2 SVGIG (reference sequence). The CDR3 here is CAWWDFMNTEAFF. CDR3 nucleotide sequence: TGTGCCTGGTGGGACTTCATGAACACTGAAGCTTTCTTT.

The CDR3 bases are TGTGCCAGCAGCTTGGCCAGGGACGCTTCGGAGCAGTACTTC. Translated, it gives CASSLARDASEQYF. V and J are TRBV5-6 and TRBJ2-7; D tentatively reads TRBD1 or TRBD2 (5 bases each). The germline V gene encodes CDR1 SGHDT and CDR2 YYEEEE. V shed 0 bases and J shed 7 bases, with 14 bases lying between them. The CDR3 has 14 residues. The full variable domain, its missing parts supplied by reference TRBV5-6 and TRBJ2-7, is DAGVTQSPTHLIKTRGQQVTLRCSPKSGHDTVSWYQQALGQGPQFIFQYYEEEERQRGNFPDRFSGHQFPNYSSELNVNALLLGDSALYLCASSLARDASEQYFGPGTRLTVT.

J is TRBJ2-7 and V is TRBV19; TRBD2 aligns across 7 bases. From germline, CDR1 is LNHDA and CDR2 SQIVND (reference sequence). Trimming at V came to 3 bases and at J to 10 bases, leaving 9 bases not matched to a gene. The CDR3 is 13 amino acids. The CDR3 region is CASSIQAGRLQYF. In nucleotides, the CDR3 is TGTGCCAGTAGTATTCAAGCGGGAAGACTACAGTACTTC.

J is TRBJ2-7 and V is TRBV6-1; 7 positions match TRBD2. CDR3 length: 15 amino acids. The junction had 12 bases not matched to a gene; V was cut back by 8 bases and J by 2 bases. CDR1 and CDR2 (germline): MNHNS, SASEGT. DNA of the CDR3: TGTGCCAGCCGGACCCCCGGTCTAGCGGCCTACGAGCAGTACTTC. Residues: CASRTPGLAAYEQYF.

This clone has just one count. J is TRBJ1-2 and V is TRBV7-9, with 9 positions matching TRBD1. With V trimmed by 3 bases and J by 14 bases, 7 bases remained unmatched. The CDR3 sequence is 12 residues long. In germline, CDR1 is SEHNR, CDR2 FQNEAQ (reference sequence). The CDR3 reads CASSLGQGYRTF. DNA of the CDR3: TGTGCCAGCAGCTTGGGACAGGGTTATCGGACCTTC. The entire variable domain, with the rest obtained from reference TRBV7-9 and TRBJ1-2, is as follows: DTGVSQNPRHKITKRGQNVTFRCDPISEHNRLYWYRQTLGQGPEFLTYFQNEAQLEKSRLLSDRFSAERPKGSFSTLEIQRTEQGDSAMYLCASSLGQGYRTFGSGTRLTVV.

The gene calls are TRBV9 and TRBJ2-1; perhaps TRBD1 as D (5 bases). The length of the CDR3 is 15 residues. The V gene's germline CDR1 is SGDLS and CDR2 YYNGEE. The ends were cut back, 0 bases at V and 4 bases at J, with 11 bases in the middle. The CDR3 loop is CASSVGTTSYNEQFF. The CDR3 DNA is TGTGCCAGCAGCGTAGGGACAACGTCATACAATGAGCAGTTCTTC.

The chain links TRBV11-1 to TRBJ2-3, with 10 bases matching TRBD2. There are 15 residues in the CDR3. V trimming: 4 bases; J trimming: 3 bases; junction bases outside the gene matches: 4. Germline-derived CDR1 and CDR2 are SGHAT and FQDESV (reference sequence). The CDR3 region has the DNA TGTGCCAGCAGCTCACTAGCGGGAAGGACAGATACGCAGTATTTT. Its translation is CASSSLAGRTDTQYF.

The V gene is TRBV6-1, the J gene TRBJ1-2; TRBD1 agrees at 9 bases. There are 14 residues in the CDR3. V shed 2 bases, J shed 7 bases, and the junction held 5 bases outside the gene matches. Germline V gives CDR1 MNHNS, CDR2 SASEGT. CDR3 residues: CASSEKTGGPGYTF. CDR3 DNA: TGTGCCAGCAGTGAAAAAACAGGGGGCCCTGGCTACACCTTC.

V and J are TRBV30 and TRBJ1-4; TRBD1 is a possible D gene (6 bases). Germline-derived CDR1 and CDR2 are GTSNPN and SVGIG (reference sequence). The CDR3 has 15 residues. V was cut by 4 bases and J by 0 bases, with 12 bases left in between. CDR3 in DNA: TGTGCCTGGAAGGGGGTTTCCGCAACTAATGAAAAACTGTTTTTT. It yields the protein CAWKGVSATNEKLFF.

This clone was found a few times. The chain is built from TRBV6-1 and TRBJ2-7, with 9 positions matching TRBD1. V was pared by 0 bases and J by 0 bases, with 6 bases of the junction left unmatched. CDR1 MNHNS and CDR2 SASEGT come from the germline V gene. CDR3 length: 17 residues. The CDR3 is CASSEAGTGYRSYEQYF. CDR3 nucleotide sequence: TGTGCCAGCAGTGAAGCGGGGACAGGGTATCGCTCCTACGAGCAGTACTTC.

This sequence joins TRBV6-1 and TRBJ1-2; D gene uncertain. Trimming stripped 6 bases from V and 4 bases from J, with 12 bases between. CDR1 and CDR2 from the germline V gene are MNHNS and SASEGT. This CDR3 has 13 amino acids. This CDR3 is CASRRFKGYGYTF. CDR3 nucleotide sequence: TGTGCCAGCAGGCGATTCAAAGGCTATGGCTACACCTTC.

This sequence joins TRBV7-3 and TRBJ2-1, with D perhaps being TRBD1 or TRBD2 (5 bases each). In germline, CDR1 is SGHTA, CDR2 FQGTGA. Trimming left V 5 bases short and J 12 bases short, with 20 bases between. This CDR3 comprises 14 residues. CDR3 residues: CASSPPGPIQVQFF. The CDR3 nucleotides read TGTGCCAGCAGCCCTCCGGGACCGATACAGGTGCAGTTCTTC.

The chain joins TRBV18 to TRBJ2-1; D may be TRBD2 (6 bases). The V and J ends lost 6 bases and 2 bases respectively, with 14 bases between them. This CDR3 is 15 amino acids long. Germline assignment: CDR1 KGHSH and CDR2 LQKENI. DNA of the CDR3: TGTGCCAGCTCGCCCGGGACTCTGACCTACAATGAGCAGTTCTTC. Translating it yields CASSPGTLTYNEQFF.

The CDR3 protein is CASSVQAQGPGINEQFF. As DNA, the CDR3 is TGTGCCAGCAGCGTACAGGCACAGGGGCCCGGCATCAATGAGCAGTTCTTC. V and J are TRBV9 and TRBJ2-1, with 7 bases identical to TRBD1. Germline CDR1 SGDLS, CDR2 YYNGEE. Trimming cost V 1 base and J 6 bases; bases outside gene matches: 13. The length of the CDR3 is 17 residues.

V usage is TRBV5-1 and J usage is TRBJ2-7, with TRBD2 identical over 10 bases. The junction had 4 bases not matched to a gene; V was cut back by 5 bases and J by 2 bases. The CDR3 contains 14 residues. Looked up from germline, CDR1 is SGHRS and CDR2 is YFSETQ. The CDR3 loop reads CASRLTSGAYEQYF. For the CDR3, the DNA is TGCGCCAGCAGGCTAACTAGCGGGGCCTACGAGCAGTACTTC. The complete variable domain, with remaining parts taken from reference TRBV5-1 and TRBJ2-7, reads KAGVTQTPRYLIKTRGQQVTLSCSPISGHRSVSWYQQTPGQGLQFLFEYFSETQRNKGNFPGRFSGRQFSNSRSEMNVSTLELGDSALYLCASRLTSGAYEQYFGPGTRLTVT.

The J gene is TRBJ2-2, the V gene TRBV5-1, with D maybe TRBD2 (5 bases). The CDR3 runs to 13 residues. Trimming took off 4 bases at V and 3 bases at J, with 7 bases between the two ends. CDR1 is SGHRS, CDR2 YFSETQ, per germline. The CDR3 sequence is CASSLDYTGELFF. In nucleotides, the CDR3 is TGCGCCAGCAGCCTGGACTACACCGGGGAGCTGTTTTTT.

The gene calls are TRBV7-9 and TRBJ2-1; 15 bases line up with TRBD2. The CDR3 has 15 residues. Germline CDR1 and CDR2: SEHNR and FQNEAQ (reference sequence). The trim removed 3 bases at V and 9 bases at J, leaving 3 bases unmatched. Here the CDR3 DNA reads TGTGCCAGCAGCTTCCCGGGACTAGCGGGAGGTGAGCAGTTCTTC. Its protein is CASSFPGLAGGEQFF.

A single count supports this clone. Here the CDR3 reads CASSLDLGGDNEQFF. In nucleotides, the CDR3 is TGCGCCAGCAGCTTGGATCTGGGTGGCGACAATGAGCAGTTCTTC. The chain employs TRBV5-1 and TRBJ2-1; unclear D gene. Trimming cost V 0 bases and J 5 bases, with 12 bases left between them. The germline CDR1 and CDR2 sequences are SGHRS and YFSETQ. CDR3 length: 15 residues.

The rearrangement links TRBV5-5 to TRBJ2-2, with 8 bases fitting TRBD1. The junction had 7 bases not matched to a gene; V was cut back by 2 bases and J by 7 bases. The length of the CDR3 is 15 residues. CDR1 and CDR2 from the germline V gene are SGHKS and YYEKEE (reference sequence). The CDR3 DNA reads as TGTGCCAGCAGCTTCCTAACAGGGGGGAACGGGGAGCTGTTTTTT. It yields the protein CASSFLTGGNGELFF.

This clone showed up just once. The chain uses TRBV6-1 and TRBJ1-1; D unclear. The V end was cut by 2 bases, the J end by 11 bases, with 12 bases between. Germline CDR1 reads MNHNS; CDR2 reads SASEGT. The CDR3 is 12 amino acids. The DNA for the CDR3 is TGTGCCAGCAGTGAACGGGGAGGGAGGGCTTTCTTT. Its protein product is CASSERGGRAFF.

This clone was found a few times. This chain connects TRBV5-1 to TRBJ2-7; 7 nucleotides align to TRBD2. V trimming: 0 bases; J trimming: 4 bases; junction bases outside the gene matches: 4. Germline-derived CDR1 and CDR2 are SGHRS and YFSETQ. The length of the CDR3 is 14 residues. The CDR3 protein is CASSLEVAGYEQYF. The DNA for the CDR3 is TGCGCCAGCAGCTTGGAGGTAGCGGGTTACGAGCAGTACTTC.

The CDR3 DNA follows: TGTGCCAGCAGCTTCCGGGACAGGGCCTATGGCTACACCTTC. This sequence encodes CASSFRDRAYGYTF. V is TRBV7-8 and J is TRBJ1-2, with 9 bases lining up with TRBD1. CDR3 length: 14 residues. V lost 3 bases, J lost 4 bases, and 3 bases stayed unmatched. Germline loops: CDR1 SGHVS, CDR2 FQNEAQ.

This chain links TRBV5-1 with TRBJ2-3, with 9 bases lining up with TRBD1. The trim removed 0 bases at V and 3 bases at J, leaving 5 bases unmatched. CDR1 is SGHRS, CDR2 YFSETQ, per germline. This CDR3 has 16 amino acids. CDR3 sequence: CASSLEMGQGTDTQYF. The CDR3, as DNA: TGCGCCAGCAGCTTGGAAATGGGACAGGGAACAGATACGCAGTATTTT.

This clone was found once. CDR3 bases: TGCGCCAGCAGCGGGGGGATCGATCAGCCCCAGCATTTT. Protein: CASSGGIDQPQHF. The gene calls are TRBV5-1 and TRBJ1-5; TRBD1 might be the D (5 bases). Germline V gives CDR1 SGHRS, CDR2 YFSETQ. V was shortened by 4 bases and J by 5 bases, with 10 bases between the two germline ends. The CDR3 runs 13 residues.

This rearrangement joins TRBV15 to TRBJ1-1, with a weak D call TRBD1 (5 bases). Germline assignment: CDR1 LNHNV and CDR2 YYDKDF (reference sequence). The V and J ends lost 1 base and 8 bases respectively, with 14 bases between them. This CDR3 has 14 residues. DNA for the CDR3: TGTGCCACCAGCAGAGGGGGCGTTCCCACCGAAGCTTTCTTT. Encoded protein: CATSRGGVPTEAFF.

J is TRBJ1-1 and V is TRBV2; no clear D gene. Germline V gives CDR1 SNHLY, CDR2 FYNNEI. The CDR3 sequence is 14 residues long. V lost 6 bases to trimming and J lost 3 bases, with 14 bases between them. CDR3 amino acids: CASSAQLRYTEAFF. CDR3 sequence (DNA): TGTGCCAGCAGCGCCCAATTAAGATACACTGAAGCTTTCTTT.

V usage is TRBV5-4 and J usage is TRBJ2-1; 13 bases align to TRBD2. The V segment lost 6 bases and the J segment 5 bases; nucleotides outside the gene matches: 5. Germline V gene lookup returns CDR1 SGHNT and CDR2 YYREEE (reference sequence). The CDR3 loop spans 15 amino acids. For the CDR3, the DNA is TGTGCCAGCATCCCCGGGACTAGCGGGAACAATGAGCAGTTCTTC. This translates into CASIPGTSGNNEQFF.

This clone has a single count. The chain combines TRBV6-5 with TRBJ2-7, with 7 bases lining up with TRBD1. Germline CDR1 and CDR2: MNHEY and SVGAGI. With 4 bases clipped from V and 6 bases from J, the junction kept 15 bases outside the gene matches. This CDR3 region has 16 residues. The CDR3 DNA reads TGTGCCAGCAGTTCCCCGAGAGAGACAGGGCTTCCCGAGCAGTACTTC. Translating gives CASSSPRETGLPEQYF.

The genes are TRBV6-5 and TRBJ1-1; a possible D gene is TRBD1 (5 bases). CDR1 and CDR2 from the germline V gene are MNHEY and SVGAGI. Trimming cost V 6 bases and J 7 bases, with 21 bases left between them. The CDR3 runs 15 residues. The CDR3 DNA is TGTGCCAGCAGGGGGCTAGGATTCAGTTCCGATGAAGCTTTCTTT. Protein product: CASRGLGFSSDEAFF.

This chain joins TRBV9 and TRBJ2-7; 9 bases map to TRBD1. J gave up 5 bases and V 4 bases, and 7 bases lay outside the gene matches. CDR3 length equals 14 residues. Germline CDR1 reads SGDLS; CDR2 reads YYNGEE. The CDR3, as DNA: TGTGCCAGCAGCCGCTCCGGGACAGGGCACGAGCAGTACTTC. This sequence encodes CASSRSGTGHEQYF.